One and the same sample provided the 25 T cell receptor beta chains below, sequenced in a study of metastatic and nonmetastatic thyroid tumors. TCRdb reprocessed the PCR reads using MiXCR. The sample shows about 92,000 clones, under 15% of them seen only once. Every patient was untreated before thyroid surgery. What was sequenced was blood. These receptors all stem from a female donor with papillary thyroid cancer or a benign thyroid nodule (not recorded which). Some clones in this sample may be carry-over from other donors' samples.

In the case of this clone: The junction departs from germline at one end; a sequencing error may be responsible. V is TRBV28 and J is TRBJ2-1; D gene unclear. This CDR3 contains 12 residues. Germline V gene sequence: CDR1 MDHEN, CDR2 SYDVKM. This chain's CDR3 is CASRQAPNEKFF. For the CDR3, the DNA is TGTGCCAGCAGACAAGCCCCCAATGAGAAGTTCTTC.

Turning to this clone: This sequence may be a read error, since a much larger clone differs from it by one base. The same CDR3 arises from other DNA sequences in this sample as well. The rearrangement joins TRBV5-1 to TRBJ2-1; D uncertain. The germline V gene has CDR1 SGHRS and CDR2 YFSETQ. V shed 3 bases and J shed 5 bases, with 3 bases lying between them. This CDR3 is 11 amino acids long. The CDR3 sequence is CASSSNNEQFF. The CDR3 DNA is TGCGCCAGCAGCTCAAACAATGAGCAGTTCTTC.

This clone was seen repeatedly, ten times or more. A read error may account for a junction end that differs from germline. The rearrangement uses TRBV20-1 and TRBJ1-5, with D maybe TRBD1 (6 bases). The CDR3 loop spans 14 amino acids. Germline V lookup: CDR1 DFQATT, CDR2 SNEGSKA (reference sequence). The CDR3 nucleotides are TGCAGTGCTACTGAACAGGGTAGCCATCAGCCCCAGCATTTT. Amino acids: CSATEQGSHQPQHF.

This clone was counted at least ten times. The chain joins TRBV4-1 to TRBJ1-4, with D unclear. There are 18 residues in the CDR3. V was clipped by 0 bases and J by 0 bases, with 14 bases between them. Germline CDR1 is MGHRA and CDR2 is YSYEKL. The CDR3 DNA reads TGCGCCAGCAGCCAAGAGCGTACGATTCTTGCAACTAATGAAAAACTGTTTTTT. Residues: CASSQERTILATNEKLFF.

At least ten counts were recorded for this clone. The chain couples TRBV7-8 to TRBJ1-6; possible D gene TRBD1, 5 bases. The CDR3 spans 20 residues. Trimming took 0 bases from V and 0 from J, leaving 18 bases between them. Germline lookup yields CDR1 SGHVS and CDR2 FQNEAQ. This CDR3 is CASSLAVSTGHSSYNSPLHF. DNA of the CDR3: TGTGCCAGCAGCTTAGCGGTGTCTACAGGCCATAGCTCCTATAATTCACCCCTCCACTTT.

This clone has a count of ten or more. The chain uses TRBV19 and TRBJ1-5; unclear D gene. This CDR3 spans 12 amino acids. The germline gives CDR1 LNHDA, CDR2 SQIVND (reference sequence). The germline V and J ends were trimmed by 5 bases and 4 bases, with 6 bases remaining between them. CDR3 loop: CASSRGNQPQHF. CDR3 in DNA: TGTGCCAGTAGTCGCGGGAATCAGCCCCAGCATTTT.

The rearrangement links TRBV20-1 to TRBJ2-7; D remains unclear. The CDR3 loop spans 15 amino acids. V was cut by 0 bases and J by 0 bases, with 12 bases left in between. CDR1 is DFQATT and CDR2 is SNEGSKA in the germline V gene (reference sequence). DNA for the CDR3: TGCAGTGCTAGAGATCCGATGATAATCTCCTACGAGCAGTACTTC. Amino acid sequence: CSARDPMIISYEQYF.

This clone was recorded many times. The rearrangement joins TRBV5-6 to TRBJ1-6, with unresolved D. V lost 3 bases and J 4 bases, leaving 14 bases between the germline ends. The V gene's germline CDR1 is SGHDT and CDR2 YYEEEE. CDR3 length: 16 amino acids. The DNA for the CDR3 is TGTGCCAGCAGCTCGATGGGTGGGGTTTATAATTCACCCCTCCACTTT. Translation gives CASSSMGGVYNSPLHF.

This clone was recorded only once. In DNA form, the CDR3 reads TGTGCCAGTAGTATCCCTAGCGTAGGGGGCACAGATACGCAGTATTTT. It specifies CASSIPSVGGTDTQYF. The genes are TRBV19 and TRBJ2-3, with a tentative D call TRBD2 (6 bases). The CDR3 consists of 16 residues. The V gene lost 3 bases and the J gene lost 1 base, with 14 bases spanning the gap. The germline gives CDR1 LNHDA, CDR2 SQIVND (reference sequence).

There are many counts of this clone. This chain uses TRBV12-3 or TRBV12-4 with TRBJ1-3; D unclear. V was shortened by 1 base and J by 4 bases, with 11 bases between the two germline ends. The CDR3 is 15 amino acids. The CDR3 DNA reads TGTGCCAGCAGTTTAGGCGAGGGTCTGGGAAACACCATATATTTT. This translates into CASSLGEGLGNTIYF.

This clone was seen at least ten times. The rearrangement uses TRBV6-1 and TRBJ2-3; TRBD1 is a possible D gene (8 bases). Looked up from germline, CDR1 is MNHNS and CDR2 is SASEGT. This CDR3 is built from 14 residues. V dropped 9 bases and J dropped 5 bases, with 18 bases sitting between them. In nucleotides, the CDR3 is TGTGCCAGTGCAATCACAGGGGGGGGAGATACGCAGTATTTT. It encodes CASAITGGGDTQYF.

The table lists this clone with many counts. The chain employs TRBV6-5 and TRBJ1-6; unclear D gene. The CDR3 totals 18 residues. Trimming removed 4 bases from V and 0 bases from J, with 16 bases in between. Germline assignment: CDR1 MNHEY and CDR2 SVGAGI. The CDR3 loop is CASSLSTGLSSYNSPLHF. In nucleotides, the CDR3 is TGTGCCAGCAGTTTATCTACGGGCTTAAGCTCCTATAATTCACCCCTCCACTTT.

This clone was seen at least ten times. The CDR3 carries no conserved terminal phenylalanine or tryptophan, so it likely arises from a read error. The DNA is omitted, as the CDR3 cannot be located on it reliably, and the CDR3 follows TCRdb's listing. This chain connects TRBV27 to TRBJ1-3; TRBD1 is taken as the D call from the table, unchecked against the DNA. The CDR3 contains 10 residues when both ends are counted. Germline CDR1 is MNHEY and CDR2 is SMNVEV (reference sequence). The CDR3 loop is CASDFPGQGA.

This clone was recorded at least ten times. This chain uses TRBV7-3 with TRBJ1-2; D not resolved. CDR1 is SGHTA and CDR2 is FQGTGA in the germline V gene. V dropped 2 bases and J dropped 3 bases, with 7 bases sitting between them. The CDR3 totals 13 residues. CDR3 amino acids: CASSLGGDYGYTF. CDR3 nucleotide sequence: TGTGCCAGCAGCTTAGGCGGAGACTATGGCTACACCTTC.

This clone was observed many times. The chain has TRBV9 and TRBJ1-3; D remains ambiguous. CDR1 and CDR2 from the germline V gene are SGDLS and YYNGEE. V lost 3 bases and J lost 2, with 9 bases in between. The length of the CDR3 is 14 residues. CDR3 DNA: TGTGCCAGCAGCGGTGACTTTGCTGGAAACACCATATATTTT. It translates to CASSGDFAGNTIYF.

This clone occurred many times. One end of the junction varies from germline; a read error may be responsible. The chain carries TRBV19 and TRBJ1-6; 7 nucleotides align to TRBD1. The V gene's germline CDR1 is LNHDA and CDR2 SQIVND (reference sequence). The CDR3 runs to 14 residues. The CDR3 DNA reads TGTACCAGTAGTACGACAGGGACGGGCTCACCCCTCCACTTT. It specifies CTSSTTGTGSPLHF.

Remarks on this clone: A much larger clone sits a single nucleotide away, making a read error possible. The gene calls are TRBV20-1 and TRBJ1-2, with D perhaps matching TRBD1 (6 bases). V lost 7 bases, J lost 6 bases, and 24 bases lay in between. This CDR3 is 15 amino acids long. Germline CDR1 reads DFQATT; CDR2 reads SNEGSKA (reference sequence). CDR3: CSVLLPGHARDGYTF. The DNA of the CDR3 is TGCAGTGTCCTACTCCCGGGACATGCCAGGGATGGCTACACCTTC.

Ten or more counts support this clone. This chain uses TRBV7-9 with TRBJ2-3; D is ambiguous. The V end was cut by 7 bases, the J end by 2 bases, with 10 bases between. CDR1 is SEHNR, CDR2 FQNEAQ, per germline (reference sequence). This CDR3 has 13 amino acids. DNA of the CDR3: TGTGCCAGCATGTGGGGATACACAGATACGCAGTATTTT. Its translation: CASMWGYTDTQYF. Combining the CDR3 with reference TRBV7-9 and TRBJ2-3 gives the whole variable domain DTGVSQNPRHKITKRGQNVTFRCDPISEHNRLYWYRQTLGQGPEFLTYFQNEAQLEKSRLLSDRFSAERPKGSFSTLEIQRTEQGDSAMYLCASMWGYTDTQYFGPGTRLTVL.

This clone was counted at least ten times. The chain uses TRBV7-3 and TRBJ2-7; D tentatively reads TRBD1 or TRBD2 (5 bases each). The CDR3 contains 16 residues. Trimming cost V 3 bases and J 1 base, with 16 bases left between them. Germline V lookup: CDR1 SGHTA, CDR2 FQGTGA. In DNA form, the CDR3 reads TGTGCCAGCAGCTTTAAGGGTTGGGACCTATCCTACGAGCAGTACTTC. Protein: CASSFKGWDLSYEQYF. Filled out from reference TRBV7-3 and TRBJ2-7, the complete variable domain reads GAGVSQTPSNKVTEKGKYVELRCDPISGHTALYWYRQSLGQGPEFLIYFQGTGAADDSGLPNDRFFAVRPEGSVSTLKIQRTERGDSAVYLCASSFKGWDLSYEQYFGPGTRLTVT.

At least ten counts were recorded for this clone. The sample contains more than one DNA sequence encoding this CDR3. The V and J genes are TRBV18 and TRBJ1-1; tentative D call: TRBD1 (5 bases). Germline CDR1 is KGHSH and CDR2 is LQKENI. V was trimmed by 2 bases and J by 0 bases, leaving 13 bases between them. CDR3 length: 16 amino acids. CDR3 protein: CASSPAPSGLNTEAFF. The CDR3, as DNA: TGTGCCAGCTCACCAGCCCCTTCGGGGCTGAACACTGAAGCTTTCTTT.

This clone was picked up many times. The V call is TRBV14, the J call TRBJ2-3; D not resolved. The V gene's germline CDR1 is SGHDN and CDR2 FVKESK. V lost 6 bases and J lost 6, with 10 bases in between. This CDR3 comprises 12 residues. The CDR3 protein is CASSRTVDTQYF. CDR3 nucleotides: TGTGCCAGCAGTCGAACAGTGGATACGCAGTATTTT.

This clone was detected many times. The J gene is TRBJ1-2, the V gene TRBV30; a possible D gene is TRBD1 (5 bases). CDR1 and CDR2 (germline): GTSNPN, SVGIG (reference sequence). Deletions cut 5 bases from V and 1 base from J, with 11 bases between. This CDR3 spans 13 amino acids. CDR3 loop: CAWRRQSNYGYTF. The CDR3 DNA sequence: TGTGCCTGGCGTCGACAGAGTAACTATGGCTACACCTTC.

Worth noting for this clone: This sequence may be a read error, since a much larger clone differs from it by one base. This chain connects TRBV7-8 to TRBJ2-5, with D possibly matching TRBD2 (7 bases). Germline V lookup: CDR1 SGHVS, CDR2 FQNEAQ. This CDR3 region has 13 residues. CDR3 sequence (DNA): TGTGCCAGCAGCTTGGGGGGGCCAGAGACCCATTACTTC. Residues: CASSLGGPETHYF. The full variable domain, rest sourced from reference TRBV7-8 and TRBJ2-5, is GAGVSQSPRYKVAKRGQDVALRCDPISGHVSLFWYQQALGQGPEFLTYFQNEAQLDKSGLPSDRFFAERPEGSVSTLKIQRTQQEDSAVYLCASSLGGPETHYFGPGTRLLVL.

This clone was picked up a small number of times. Here the CDR3 DNA reads TGTGCCAGCATTGATTGGGGGCACGTAGGTTACGAGCAGTACTTC. Protein sequence: CASIDWGHVGYEQYF. The chain recombines TRBV2 with TRBJ2-7, with D possibly being TRBD1 (6 bases). With 7 bases removed from V and 4 bases from J, the gap between germline ends came to 20 bases. The length of the CDR3 is 15 residues. Germline V gene data show CDR1 as SNHLY and CDR2 as FYNNEI.

This rearrangement joins TRBV19 to TRBJ2-5; 10 bases match TRBD2. Unmatched junction bases numbered 13, after V lost 5 bases and J lost 4 bases. This CDR3 has 17 residues. The germline CDR1 and CDR2 sequences are LNHDA and SQIVND (reference sequence). The CDR3 nucleotides are TGTGCCAGTAGTCCCTTGAGAGCGGGGGGGCCCGGAGAGACCCAGTACTTC. Translated, it gives CASSPLRAGGPGETQYF.